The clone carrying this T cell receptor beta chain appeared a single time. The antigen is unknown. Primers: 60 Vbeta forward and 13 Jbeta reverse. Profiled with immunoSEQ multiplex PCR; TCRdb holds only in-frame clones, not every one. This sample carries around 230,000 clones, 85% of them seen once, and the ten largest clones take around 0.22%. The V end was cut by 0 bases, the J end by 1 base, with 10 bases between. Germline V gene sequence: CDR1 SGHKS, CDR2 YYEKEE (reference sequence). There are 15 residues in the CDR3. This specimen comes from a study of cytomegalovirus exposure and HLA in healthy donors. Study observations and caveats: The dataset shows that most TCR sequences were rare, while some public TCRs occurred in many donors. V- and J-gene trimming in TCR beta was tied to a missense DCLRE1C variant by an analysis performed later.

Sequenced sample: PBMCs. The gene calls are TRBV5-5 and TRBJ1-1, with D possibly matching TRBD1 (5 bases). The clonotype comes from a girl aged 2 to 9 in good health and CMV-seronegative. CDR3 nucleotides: TGTGCCAGCAGCTTGGACGGACATCCGAACACTGAAGCTTTCTTT. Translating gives CASSLDGHPNTEAFF.